This passage covers 17 T cell receptor beta chains from one sample sequenced in a study of CD8 T cells in ankylosing spondylitis. The study's findings and limits: A motif in TCR beta, a set of eight highly homologous variants, appeared characteristic of ankylosing spondylitis blood.

Using its own MiXCR run on the 5' RACE reads, TCRdb lists one record per CDR3 protein. The table lists about 200,000 distinct CDR3 sequences, around 6.6% of them singletons, with approximately 15% in the top ten. For these TCRs, the target antigens are not known. The specimen was blood, either unsorted or a sorted T cell fraction (not recorded which). All receptors derive from a male donor with ankylosing spondylitis.

This clonotype was detected only once. The chain carries TRBV5-6 and TRBJ1-5; 8 bases line up with TRBD1. Germline values: CDR1 SGHDT, CDR2 YYEEEE. The CDR3 is 13 residues long. Germline trimming cut 4 bases from V and 6 bases from J; bases unmatched to any gene: 3. Here the CDR3 DNA reads TGTGCCAGCAGCCACGACAGGGGTCAGCCCCAGCATTTT. This translates into CASSHDRGQPQHF.

This clonotype was recorded many times. The genes are TRBV29-1 and TRBJ1-1, with a tentative D call TRBD1 (5 bases). CDR3 size: 12 residues. CDR1 is SQVTM and CDR2 is ANQGSEA in the germline V gene. Trimming took 6 bases from V and 7 from J, leaving 15 bases between them. The CDR3 DNA sequence: TGCAGCGTCTATGGTGGGGGGATTGAAGCTTTCTTT. Residues: CSVYGGGIEAFF.

This clonotype appeared many times. J is TRBJ2-1 and V is TRBV6-1; 8 nucleotides align to TRBD2. The germline CDR1 and CDR2 sequences are MNHNS and SASEGT. The CDR3 loop spans 14 amino acids. Trimming took 8 bases from V and 6 from J; bases not matched to a gene: 9. The CDR3 DNA reads as TGTGCCAGCTGCAGAGGGGGACTAGTCAATGAGCAGTTCTTC. Amino acids: CASCRGGLVNEQFF.

This clonotype was counted many times. This chain uses TRBV28 with TRBJ2-7; tentative D call: TRBD1 (5 bases). The V end lost 5 bases, the J end lost 5 bases, and 10 bases lay between the germline ends. CDR3 size: 12 residues. Germline CDR1 is MDHEN and CDR2 is SYDVKM. DNA for the CDR3: TGTGCCAGCAGTCTTCAGGGTAACGAGCAGTACTTC. Translation: CASSLQGNEQYF. Filled out from reference TRBV28 and TRBJ2-7, the complete variable domain reads DVKVTQSSRYLVKRTGEKVFLECVQDMDHENMFWYRQDPGLGLRLIYFSYDVKMKEKGDIPEGYSVSREKKERFSLILESASTNQTSMYLCASSLQGNEQYFGPGTRLTVT.

This clonotype was counted many times. The chain links TRBV6-4 to TRBJ2-2, with 15 bases matching TRBD2. The CDR3 is 17 amino acids. Germline V gene sequence: CDR1 MRHNA, CDR2 SNTAGT. The J segment lost 4 bases and the V segment lost 7 bases, leaving 7 bases of the junction unmatched. CDR3 sequence (DNA): TGTGCCAGCAAAGGACTAGCGGGAGGGCCCGGCACCGGGGAGCTGTTTTTT. Its translation: CASKGLAGGPGTGELFF.

This clonotype was recorded at least ten times. The chain has TRBV7-2 and TRBJ1-5; 8 bases are a match to TRBD1. V gave up 5 bases and J gave up 4 bases; unmatched junction bases: 13. This CDR3 is 17 amino acids long. The germline V gene has CDR1 SGHTA and CDR2 FQGNSA. In nucleotides, the CDR3 is TGTGCCAGCAGCCTAGGACAGGGTATCTTGGGGAATCAGCCCCAGCATTTT. Translating it yields CASSLGQGILGNQPQHF.

This clonotype was seen repeatedly, ten times or more. This chain joins TRBV6-1 and TRBJ1-5; 7 bases map to TRBD1. Germline V CDR1 and CDR2: MNHNS, SASEGT. This CDR3 is built from 14 residues. The V segment lost 7 bases and the J segment 6 bases; nucleotides outside the gene matches: 9. CDR3 nucleotide sequence: TGTGCCAGCAATGCCCGACAGGGCGGTCAGCCCCAGCATTTT. The encoded protein is CASNARQGGQPQHF.

CDR3 protein: CASSWQGQETQYF. As DNA, the CDR3 is TGTGCCAGCAGCTGGCAGGGCCAAGAGACCCAGTACTTC. The chain recombines TRBV7-9 with TRBJ2-5; possible D gene TRBD1, 5 bases. CDR3 length: 13 residues. The ends were cut back, 4 bases at V and 1 base at J, with 7 bases in the middle. CDR1 SEHNR and CDR2 FQNEAQ come from the germline V gene (reference sequence).

This clonotype has at least ten counts. This sequence joins TRBV5-1 and TRBJ2-7; possible D gene TRBD2, 5 bases. The V gene lost 5 bases and the J gene lost 3 bases, with 15 bases spanning the gap. This CDR3 has 14 residues. CDR1 SGHRS and CDR2 YFSETQ come from the germline V gene. The CDR3 is CASRRGQASYEQYF. The CDR3 DNA reads as TGCGCCAGCAGGAGAGGGCAGGCGAGCTACGAGCAGTACTTC.

This clonotype has at least ten counts. The gene calls are TRBV4-2 and TRBJ2-7; 9 nucleotides match TRBD2. Germline V gene lookup returns CDR1 LGHNA and CDR2 YNFKEQ. The V segment lost 5 bases and the J segment 3 bases; nucleotides outside the gene matches: 5. The CDR3 is 14 amino acids. The CDR3 region is CASSTRLAVYEQYF. The DNA of the CDR3 is TGTGCCAGCAGCACCCGACTAGCGGTCTACGAGCAGTACTTC.

To note about this clonotype: A junction end diverges from the germline sequence, so it may reflect a read error. The J gene is TRBJ1-1, the V gene TRBV6-5; D gene ambiguous. The germline gives CDR1 MNHEY, CDR2 SVGAGI. This CDR3 contains 11 residues. The CDR3 DNA follows: TGTGCCAGCAGTTCACAGATATTAATTATCTTT. This codes for CASSSQILIIF.

The genes are TRBV5-1 and TRBJ2-2; D possibly corresponds to TRBD2 (5 bases). Germline assignment: CDR1 SGHRS and CDR2 YFSETQ. The CDR3 loop spans 15 amino acids. The germline V and J ends were trimmed by 2 bases and 0 bases, with 8 bases remaining between them. The CDR3 DNA is TGCGCCAGCAGCTTACAGCGGACGAACACCGGGGAGCTGTTTTTT. It codes for CASSLQRTNTGELFF. The full variable domain, rest sourced from reference TRBV5-1 and TRBJ2-2, is KAGVTQTPRYLIKTRGQQVTLSCSPISGHRSVSWYQQTPGQGLQFLFEYFSETQRNKGNFPGRFSGRQFSNSRSEMNVSTLELGDSALYLCASSLQRTNTGELFFGEGSRLTVL.

This clonotype turned up a few times. The chain joins TRBV23-1 to TRBJ1-2; TRBD1 is a possible D gene (6 bases). TRBV23-1 is an open reading frame whose function is uncertain. The V end was cut by 0 bases, the J end by 8 bases, with 16 bases between. The CDR3 is made up of 15 amino acids. CDR3 DNA: TGCGCCAGCAGTCAATCGGGATGGGACATAGAAGGCTACACCTTC. Its protein product is CASSQSGWDIEGYTF.

The chain has TRBV15 and TRBJ2-1, with 10 bases matching TRBD2. Germline-derived CDR1 and CDR2 are LNHNV and YYDKDF (reference sequence). V was pared by 8 bases and J by 2 bases, with 6 bases of the junction left unmatched. The CDR3 has 15 amino acids. The CDR3, as DNA: TGTGCCACCTCCCACGGGACTAGCGCCTACAATGAGCAGTTCTTC. It is translated as CATSHGTSAYNEQFF.

This clonotype was counted ten times or more. This sequence joins TRBV28 and TRBJ2-3; 14 bases agree with TRBD2. The CDR3 consists of 18 residues. J gave up 3 bases and V 4 bases, and 9 bases lay outside the gene matches. From germline, CDR1 is MDHEN and CDR2 SYDVKM. DNA of the CDR3: TGTGCCAGCAGTTCCGGGACTAGCGGGAGTATAAGGACAGATACGCAGTATTTT. This gives the protein CASSSGTSGSIRTDTQYF.

The V call is TRBV27, the J call TRBJ2-1; TRBD2 matches 10 bases. The length of the CDR3 is 17 residues. In germline, CDR1 is MNHEY, CDR2 SMNVEV (reference sequence). J lost 0 bases, V lost 9 bases, and 11 bases had no gene match. The CDR3 nucleotides are TGTGCCAGTGGACTAGCGGATACCTATAGCTCCTACAATGAGCAGTTCTTC. It is translated as CASGLADTYSSYNEQFF.

V gene TRBV18 combines with J gene TRBJ2-7; D ambiguous. From germline, CDR1 is KGHSH and CDR2 LQKENI. Trimming removed 3 bases from V and 3 bases from J, with 15 bases in between. The CDR3 sequence is 15 residues long. CDR3 sequence reads: CASSPGSFAFYEQYF. The CDR3 nucleotides read TGTGCCAGCTCACCGGGGTCCTTCGCTTTCTACGAGCAGTACTTC.